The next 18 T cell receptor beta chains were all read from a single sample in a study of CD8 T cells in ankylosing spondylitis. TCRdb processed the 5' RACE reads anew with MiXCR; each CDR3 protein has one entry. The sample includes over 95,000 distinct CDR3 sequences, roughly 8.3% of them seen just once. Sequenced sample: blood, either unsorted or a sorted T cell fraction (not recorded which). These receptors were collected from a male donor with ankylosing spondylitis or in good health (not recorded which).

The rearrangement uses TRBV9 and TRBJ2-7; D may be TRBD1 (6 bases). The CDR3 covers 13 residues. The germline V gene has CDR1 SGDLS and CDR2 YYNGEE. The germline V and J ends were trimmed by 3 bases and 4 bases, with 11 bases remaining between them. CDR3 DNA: TGTGCCAGCAGCGCAGGACAGAGTTACGAGCAGTACTTC. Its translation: CASSAGQSYEQYF. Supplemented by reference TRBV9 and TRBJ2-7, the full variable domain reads DSGVTQTPKHLITATGQRVTLRCSPRSGDLSVYWYQQSLDQGLQFLIQYYNGEERAKGNILERFSAQQFPDLHSELNLSSLELGDSALYFCASSAGQSYEQYFGPGTRLTVT.

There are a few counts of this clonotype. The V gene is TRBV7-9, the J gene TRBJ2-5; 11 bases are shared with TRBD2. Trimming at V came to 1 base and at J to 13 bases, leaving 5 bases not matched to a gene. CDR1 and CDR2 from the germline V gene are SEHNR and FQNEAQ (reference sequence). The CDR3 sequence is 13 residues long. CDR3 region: CASSLETSGTWYF. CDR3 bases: TGTGCCAGCAGCTTAGAGACTAGCGGGACGTGGTACTTC.

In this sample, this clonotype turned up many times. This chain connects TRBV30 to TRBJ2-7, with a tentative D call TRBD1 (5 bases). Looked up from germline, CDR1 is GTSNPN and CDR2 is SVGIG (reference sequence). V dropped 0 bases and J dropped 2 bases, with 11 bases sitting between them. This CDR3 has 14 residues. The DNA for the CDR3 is TGTGCCTGGAGTGTACGGACACTAACCTACGAGCAGTACTTC. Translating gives CAWSVRTLTYEQYF.

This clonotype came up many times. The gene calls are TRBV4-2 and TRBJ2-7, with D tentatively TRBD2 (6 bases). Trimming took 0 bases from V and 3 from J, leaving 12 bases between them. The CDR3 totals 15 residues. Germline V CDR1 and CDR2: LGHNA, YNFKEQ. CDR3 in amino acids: CASSQEGPGVYEQYF. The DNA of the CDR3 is TGTGCCAGCAGCCAAGAAGGACCGGGAGTCTACGAGCAGTACTTC.

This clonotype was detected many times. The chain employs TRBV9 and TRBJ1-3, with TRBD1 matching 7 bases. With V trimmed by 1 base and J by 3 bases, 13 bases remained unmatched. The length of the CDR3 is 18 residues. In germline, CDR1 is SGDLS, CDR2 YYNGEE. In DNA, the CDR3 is TGTGCCAGCAGCGTAAATCTAGGACAGGCACACTTTGGAAACACCATATATTTT. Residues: CASSVNLGQAHFGNTIYF.

The CDR3 loop reads CASSFGSVNQPQHF. The DNA of the CDR3 is TGTGCCAGCAGCTTTGGGTCAGTCAATCAGCCCCAGCATTTT. The gene calls are TRBV7-9 and TRBJ1-5; no definite D call. Trimming removed 3 bases from V and 3 bases from J, with 9 bases in between. Germline V gene sequence: CDR1 SEHNR, CDR2 FQNEAQ (reference sequence). CDR3 size: 14 residues.

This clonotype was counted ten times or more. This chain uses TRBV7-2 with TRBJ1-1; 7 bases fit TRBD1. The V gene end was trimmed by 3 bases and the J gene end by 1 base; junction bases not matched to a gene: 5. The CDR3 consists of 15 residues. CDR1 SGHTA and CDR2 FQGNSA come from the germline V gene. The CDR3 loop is CASSLQTGWNTEAFF. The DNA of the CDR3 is TGTGCCAGCAGCTTGCAGACAGGGTGGAACACTGAAGCTTTCTTT.

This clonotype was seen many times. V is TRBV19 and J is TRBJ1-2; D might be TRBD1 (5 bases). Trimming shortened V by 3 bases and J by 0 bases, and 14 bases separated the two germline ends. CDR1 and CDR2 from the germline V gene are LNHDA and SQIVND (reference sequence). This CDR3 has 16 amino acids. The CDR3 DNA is TGTGCCAGTAGTATTCCGGCCGGGACCTCTAACTATGGCTACACCTTC. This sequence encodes CASSIPAGTSNYGYTF.

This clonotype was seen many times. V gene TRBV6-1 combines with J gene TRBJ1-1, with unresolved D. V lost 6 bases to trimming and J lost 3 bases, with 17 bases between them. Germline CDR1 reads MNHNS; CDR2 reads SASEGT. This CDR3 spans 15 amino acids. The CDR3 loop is CASRPGRVTDTEAFF. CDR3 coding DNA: TGTGCCAGCAGACCCGGACGGGTTACGGACACTGAAGCTTTCTTT.

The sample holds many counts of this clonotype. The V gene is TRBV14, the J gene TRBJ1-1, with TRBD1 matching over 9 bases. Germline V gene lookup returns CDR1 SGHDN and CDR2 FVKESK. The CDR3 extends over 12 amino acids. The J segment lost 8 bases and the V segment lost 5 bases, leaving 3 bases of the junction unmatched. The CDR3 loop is CASSTQGAEAFF. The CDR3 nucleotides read TGTGCCAGCAGCACACAGGGGGCAGAAGCTTTCTTT.

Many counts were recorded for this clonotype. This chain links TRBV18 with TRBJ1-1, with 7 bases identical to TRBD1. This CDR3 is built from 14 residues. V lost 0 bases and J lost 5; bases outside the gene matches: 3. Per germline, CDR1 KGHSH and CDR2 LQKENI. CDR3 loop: CASSPPRGRTEAFF. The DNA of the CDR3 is TGTGCCAGCTCACCACCAAGGGGGCGGACTGAAGCTTTCTTT.

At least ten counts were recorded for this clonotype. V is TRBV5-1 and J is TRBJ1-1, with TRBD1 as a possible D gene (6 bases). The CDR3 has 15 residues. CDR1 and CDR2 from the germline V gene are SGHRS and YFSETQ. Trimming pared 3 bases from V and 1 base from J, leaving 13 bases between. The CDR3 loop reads CASSSQGPRNTEAFF. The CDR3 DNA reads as TGCGCCAGCAGCTCCCAGGGGCCAAGGAACACTGAAGCTTTCTTT.

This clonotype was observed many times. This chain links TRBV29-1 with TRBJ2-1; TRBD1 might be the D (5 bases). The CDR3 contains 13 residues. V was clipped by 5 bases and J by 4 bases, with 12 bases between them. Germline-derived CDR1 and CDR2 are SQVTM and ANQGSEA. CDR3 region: CSVPAGAYNEQFF. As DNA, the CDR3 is TGCAGCGTTCCCGCTGGGGCTTACAATGAGCAGTTCTTC.

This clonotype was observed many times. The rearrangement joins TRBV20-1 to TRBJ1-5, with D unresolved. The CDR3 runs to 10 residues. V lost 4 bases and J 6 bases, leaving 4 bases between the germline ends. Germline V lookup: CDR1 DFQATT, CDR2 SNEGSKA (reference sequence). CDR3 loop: CSAKGQPQHF. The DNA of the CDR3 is TGCAGTGCTAAGGGTCAGCCCCAGCATTTT.

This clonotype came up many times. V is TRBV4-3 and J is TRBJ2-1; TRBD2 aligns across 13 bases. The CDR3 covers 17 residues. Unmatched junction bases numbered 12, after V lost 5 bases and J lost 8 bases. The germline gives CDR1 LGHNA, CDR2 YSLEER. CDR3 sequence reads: CASSSGTTSGGAHEQFF. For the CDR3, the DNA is TGCGCCAGCAGCAGTGGAACTACTAGCGGGGGGGCGCATGAGCAGTTCTTC.

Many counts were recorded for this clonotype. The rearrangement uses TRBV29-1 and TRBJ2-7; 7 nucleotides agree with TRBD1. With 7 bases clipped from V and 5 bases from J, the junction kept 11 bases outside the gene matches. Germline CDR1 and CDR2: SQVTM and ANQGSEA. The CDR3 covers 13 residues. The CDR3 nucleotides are TGCAGCGGTAGGACAGGTAATAAGAACGAGCAGTACTTC. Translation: CSGRTGNKNEQYF.

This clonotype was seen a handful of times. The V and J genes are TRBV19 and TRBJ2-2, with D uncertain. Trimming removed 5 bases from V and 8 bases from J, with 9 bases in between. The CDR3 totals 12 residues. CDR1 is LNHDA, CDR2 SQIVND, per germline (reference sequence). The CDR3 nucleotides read TGTGCCAGTAGTCTCCCCCCAGGGGAGCTGTTTTTT. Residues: CASSLPPGELFF.

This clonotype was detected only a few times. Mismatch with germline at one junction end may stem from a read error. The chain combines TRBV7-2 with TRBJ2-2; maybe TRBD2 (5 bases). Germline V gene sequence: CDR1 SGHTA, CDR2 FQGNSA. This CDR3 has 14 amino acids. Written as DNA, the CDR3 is TGTGCCAGCAGGACCGACGCAGCCACCGGGGAGCTTTTTTTT. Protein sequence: CASRTDAATGELFF.